The 28 T cell receptor beta chains given below trace back to one sample, sequenced in a study of radiation and T cells in renal cell carcinoma. Produced via immunoSEQ multiplex PCR; TCRdb's table is partial and in-frame only. The sample holds some 120,000 clones, over 75% seen once. The sample's time point: blood 2 weeks post-SBRT. Specified treatment: 15 Gy SBRT to primary tumor, nephrectomy 4 weeks later. The sample was blood, taken from a patient whose treatment included radiotherapy and nephrectomy. The receptors derive from a woman aged 55-69 years with renal cell carcinoma.

The V gene is TRBV7-9, the J gene TRBJ1-5; D may be TRBD1 (5 bases). V was clipped by 3 bases and J by 5 bases, with 11 bases between them. This CDR3 is built from 14 residues. Looked up from germline, CDR1 is SEHNR and CDR2 is FQNEAQ (reference sequence). This CDR3 reads CASSLDWGDQPQHF. CDR3 bases: TGTGCCAGCAGCTTGGATTGGGGGGATCAGCCCCAGCATTTT.

V usage is TRBV28 and J usage is TRBJ1-1; tentatively, D is TRBD1 (6 bases). The CDR3 totals 13 residues. The germline V gene encodes CDR1 MDHEN and CDR2 SYDVKM. V was clipped by 6 bases and J by 4 bases, with 12 bases between them. The CDR3 region has the DNA TGTGCCAGCAGCCGAGGACAGCTCACTGAAGCTTTCTTT. Translated: CASSRGQLTEAFF. The full variable domain, its missing parts supplied by reference TRBV28 and TRBJ1-1, is DVKVTQSSRYLVKRTGEKVFLECVQDMDHENMFWYRQDPGLGLRLIYFSYDVKMKEKGDIPEGYSVSREKKERFSLILESASTNQTSMYLCASSRGQLTEAFFGQGTRLTVV.

This rearrangement joins TRBV2 to TRBJ2-1; unclear D gene. The CDR3 covers 16 residues. V was cut by 5 bases and J by 4 bases, with 18 bases left in between. Germline-derived CDR1 and CDR2 are SNHLY and FYNNEI. The CDR3 loop reads CASSTLGPTWYNEQFF. As DNA, the CDR3 is TGTGCCAGCAGTACCCTCGGACCCACTTGGTACAATGAGCAGTTCTTC.

The rearrangement joins TRBV30 to TRBJ2-1; D unresolved. This CDR3 contains 12 residues. Germline V gives CDR1 GTSNPN, CDR2 SVGIG (reference sequence). V was shortened by 5 bases and J by 5 bases, with 10 bases between the two germline ends. CDR3: CAWVRRHNEQFF. The CDR3 nucleotides read TGTGCCTGGGTCCGACGTCACAATGAGCAGTTCTTC.

This chain joins TRBV7-9 and TRBJ2-7, with D uncertain. Germline CDR1 SEHNR, CDR2 FQNEAQ (reference sequence). Trimming shortened V by 4 bases and J by 3 bases, and 4 bases separated the two germline ends. The CDR3 runs to 11 residues. For the CDR3, the DNA is TGTGCCAGCAGCTGGGGCTACGAGCAGTACTTC. It is translated as CASSWGYEQYF.

The V gene is TRBV9, the J gene TRBJ1-1; D gene unclear. The germline V and J ends were trimmed by 1 base and 4 bases, with 11 bases remaining between them. There are 14 residues in the CDR3. The germline gives CDR1 SGDLS, CDR2 YYNGEE. The CDR3 is CASSVSRSGTEAFF. CDR3 bases: TGTGCCAGCAGCGTATCCAGGTCTGGCACTGAAGCTTTCTTT. Full variable domain (rest looked up from reference TRBV9 and TRBJ1-1): DSGVTQTPKHLITATGQRVTLRCSPRSGDLSVYWYQQSLDQGLQFLIQYYNGEERAKGNILERFSAQQFPDLHSELNLSSLELGDSALYFCASSVSRSGTEAFFGQGTRLTVV.

The V and J genes are TRBV11-3 and TRBJ2-5, with TRBD2 as a possible D gene (6 bases). V shed 5 bases and J shed 2 bases, with 12 bases lying between them. CDR1 and CDR2 (germline): SGHNT, YENEEA. The CDR3 loop spans 14 amino acids. Written as DNA, the CDR3 is TGTGCCAGCAGCCAAGGCGGGGCGCAAGAGACCCAGTACTTC. Translation: CASSQGGAQETQYF.

V usage is TRBV4-1 and J usage is TRBJ2-7, with D possibly being TRBD1 or TRBD2 (5 bases each). Per germline, CDR1 MGHRA and CDR2 YSYEKL. V shed 0 bases and J shed 6 bases, with 12 bases lying between them. The CDR3 covers 14 residues. The CDR3 region has the DNA TGCGCCAGCAGCCAAGATGGGGGACGGAGCGAGCAGTACTTC. Amino acid sequence: CASSQDGGRSEQYF.

V and J are TRBV10-1 and TRBJ2-2, with D possibly TRBD2 on 6 matching bases. The CDR3 runs 14 residues. Germline CDR1 reads WNHNN; CDR2 reads SYGVQD (reference sequence). V dropped 7 bases and J dropped 2 bases, with 11 bases sitting between them. This CDR3 reads CASTRDSNTGELFF. The CDR3 region has the DNA TGCGCCAGCACCCGGGACTCTAACACCGGGGAGCTGTTTTTT.

This rearrangement joins TRBV28 to TRBJ1-4; D perhaps matches TRBD1 (5 bases). The CDR3 consists of 15 residues. Between the trimmed V and J ends, which lost 4 bases and 5 bases, there was a span of 14 bases. The germline CDR1 and CDR2 sequences are MDHEN and SYDVKM. Written as DNA, the CDR3 is TGTGCCAGCAGTTACCCGGGACGGATGAATGAAAAACTGTTTTTT. It yields the protein CASSYPGRMNEKLFF.

The rearrangement links TRBV5-7 to TRBJ1-5; 7 positions agree with TRBD1. TRBV5-7 qualifies as an ORF whose function is uncertain. This CDR3 comprises 18 residues. The ends lost 3 bases at V and 3 bases at J; junction bases unmatched: 15. CDR3 residues: CASSYEALGQEVNQPQHF. The CDR3 DNA sequence: TGTGCCAGCAGCTACGAAGCTCTAGGACAGGAGGTCAATCAGCCCCAGCATTTT.

The chain joins TRBV9 to TRBJ1-1; D not resolved. The CDR3 loop spans 13 amino acids. Germline lookup yields CDR1 SGDLS and CDR2 YYNGEE. The V end was cut by 0 bases, the J end by 5 bases, with 8 bases between. The CDR3 here is CASSVEGRTEAFF. The CDR3 nucleotides are TGTGCCAGCAGCGTAGAGGGAAGAACTGAAGCTTTCTTT.

The chain carries TRBV29-1 and TRBJ1-2; 8 bases agree with TRBD1. CDR3 length: 13 amino acids. Germline trimming cut 1 base from V and 7 bases from J; bases unmatched to any gene: 5. Germline V gene sequence: CDR1 SQVTM, CDR2 ANQGSEA. CDR3 in amino acids: CSVEGQGARGYTF. CDR3 nucleotide sequence: TGCAGCGTTGAAGGGCAGGGGGCTCGTGGCTACACCTTC.

The rearrangement joins TRBV19 to TRBJ2-2; D gene unclear. Trimming removed 4 bases at V and 7 bases at J, with 7 bases between. The germline V gene encodes CDR1 LNHDA and CDR2 SQIVND (reference sequence). The CDR3 sequence is 12 residues long. The DNA for the CDR3 is TGTGCCAGTAGTAGAGGATACGGGGAGCTGTTTTTT. Its protein is CASSRGYGELFF.

This chain joins TRBV5-1 and TRBJ2-5; 10 positions agree with TRBD2. The CDR3 has 14 amino acids. Looked up from germline, CDR1 is SGHRS and CDR2 is YFSETQ. Germline trimming cut 4 bases from V and 5 bases from J; bases unmatched to any gene: 5. Written as DNA, the CDR3 is TGCGCCAGCAGCCCCAGACTAGCGGGTGAGACCCAGTACTTC. This gives the protein CASSPRLAGETQYF.

The chain recombines TRBV19 with TRBJ1-4, with 8 nucleotides matching TRBD1. This CDR3 spans 15 amino acids. V dropped 6 bases and J dropped 0; count of bases not matched to a gene: 3. Per the germline V gene, CDR1 is LNHDA and CDR2 is SQIVND (reference sequence). The CDR3 spells CASSRGPATNEKLFF. Written as DNA, the CDR3 is TGTGCCAGTAGCAGGGGGCCGGCAACTAATGAAAAACTGTTTTTT.

The chain is built from TRBV13 and TRBJ2-1; possibly TRBD1 for D (6 bases). Germline assignment: CDR1 PRHDT and CDR2 FYEKMQ (reference sequence). This CDR3 comprises 14 residues. The ends were cut back, 2 bases at V and 10 bases at J, with 15 bases in the middle. For the CDR3, the DNA is TGTGCCAGCAGCTTAAGTCACAGGGCAGGGGAGCAGTTCTTC. Its translation is CASSLSHRAGEQFF.

This chain connects TRBV6-6 to TRBJ1-1; D remains unclear. Per germline, CDR1 MNHNY and CDR2 SVGAGI (reference sequence). V dropped 2 bases and J dropped 0 bases, with 7 bases sitting between them. This CDR3 has 14 amino acids. DNA for the CDR3: TGTGCCAGCAGTTACGGCGGATTGAACACTGAAGCTTTCTTT. It yields the protein CASSYGGLNTEAFF.

The J gene is TRBJ2-1, the V gene TRBV28; D is ambiguous. Germline-derived CDR1 and CDR2 are MDHEN and SYDVKM. V gave up 4 bases and J gave up 6 bases, with 16 bases separating them. There are 15 residues in the CDR3. Here the CDR3 reads CASSSSDPGGNEQFF. CDR3 bases: TGTGCCAGCAGTTCCTCGGACCCAGGCGGCAATGAGCAGTTCTTC.

V gene TRBV5-1 combines with J gene TRBJ2-7; maybe TRBD1 (6 bases). The CDR3 loop spans 15 amino acids. Trimming took 4 bases from V and 4 from J, leaving 18 bases between them. Per the germline V gene, CDR1 is SGHRS and CDR2 is YFSETQ. The chain's CDR3 is CASSPSTGFLYEQYF. DNA of the CDR3: TGCGCCAGCAGCCCGAGTACAGGGTTTCTGTACGAGCAGTACTTC. The full variable domain, its missing parts supplied by reference TRBV5-1 and TRBJ2-7, is KAGVTQTPRYLIKTRGQQVTLSCSPISGHRSVSWYQQTPGQGLQFLFEYFSETQRNKGNFPGRFSGRQFSNSRSEMNVSTLELGDSALYLCASSPSTGFLYEQYFGPGTRLTVT.

The J gene is TRBJ2-4, the V gene TRBV6-5; unclear D gene. The germline gives CDR1 MNHEY, CDR2 SVGAGI. V lost 0 bases, J lost 0 bases, and 3 bases lay in between. This CDR3 spans 14 amino acids. Written as DNA, the CDR3 is TGTGCCAGCAGTTACTCCAAAGCCAAAAACATTCAGTACTTC. Encoded protein: CASSYSKAKNIQYF.

This clone was seen a few times. The chain links TRBV6-4 to TRBJ2-1; 7 bases match TRBD1. V dropped 5 bases and J dropped 7; count of bases not matched to a gene: 11. Germline CDR1 and CDR2: MRHNA and SNTAGT. There are 15 residues in the CDR3. The CDR3 is CASSTGTEAVNEQFF. CDR3 DNA sequence: TGTGCCAGCAGTACCGGGACAGAGGCGGTAAATGAGCAGTTCTTC.

The chain is built from TRBV5-1 and TRBJ1-1; TRBD1 might be the D (6 bases). This CDR3 spans 12 amino acids. Germline lookup yields CDR1 SGHRS and CDR2 YFSETQ. V gave up 3 bases and J gave up 6 bases, with 9 bases separating them. In nucleotides, the CDR3 is TGCGCCAGCAGCTCCAACAGGGCTGAAGCTTTCTTT. Translated: CASSSNRAEAFF.

This clone occurred a few times. The chain uses TRBV15 and TRBJ2-5; D not certain. The CDR3 is made up of 14 amino acids. Germline values: CDR1 LNHNV, CDR2 YYDKDF (reference sequence). V dropped 1 base and J dropped 3 bases, with 9 bases sitting between them. The CDR3 bases are TGTGCCACCAGCAGAGGGCTAAATGAAGAGACCCAGTACTTC. It translates to CATSRGLNEETQYF.

This sequence joins TRBV4-1 and TRBJ2-4; no clear D. The length of the CDR3 is 16 residues. V lost 4 bases to trimming and J lost 0 bases, with 13 bases between them. Germline V gene lookup returns CDR1 MGHRA and CDR2 YSYEKL. The CDR3 DNA sequence: TGCGCCAGCAGCCCCTTGGCTGGATTAGCCAAAAACATTCAGTACTTC. Protein product: CASSPLAGLAKNIQYF.

The rearrangement links TRBV19 to TRBJ2-7, with D possibly being TRBD1 or TRBD2 (6 bases each). Germline V gives CDR1 LNHDA, CDR2 SQIVND (reference sequence). Trimming pared 4 bases from V and 5 bases from J, leaving 18 bases between. The CDR3 sequence is 15 residues long. The CDR3 loop reads CASSTPLGGHHEQYF. CDR3 coding DNA: TGTGCCAGTAGTACCCCACTAGGGGGGCACCACGAGCAGTACTTC.

The V call is TRBV2, the J call TRBJ1-1; no clear D. CDR3 size: 11 residues. The germline V gene has CDR1 SNHLY and CDR2 FYNNEI. V lost 4 bases and J 11 bases, leaving 11 bases between the germline ends. The CDR3 DNA is TGTGCCAGCAGTGTGGTCCCTGGGGCTTTCTTT. It translates to CASSVVPGAFF.

This chain links TRBV6-6 with TRBJ1-3, with D hard to call. The CDR3 consists of 14 residues. V shed 5 bases and J shed 1 base, with 9 bases lying between them. The germline CDR1 and CDR2 sequences are MNHNY and SVGAGI (reference sequence). The CDR3 sequence: CASSGAGSGNTIYF. In nucleotides, the CDR3 is TGTGCCAGCAGTGGCGCGGGGTCTGGAAACACCATATATTTT.